This T cell receptor beta chain was sequenced during a study of regulatory T cells in long-lasting Graves disease (TCRdb year 2021). Broadly, across the study: Antithyroid drugs had been taken for less than 3 months by newly diagnosed Graves' disease patients. TCR sequencing covered some 13 persistent and 20 or so newly diagnosed Graves' disease patients, 33 samples in total. The study took place in China and was registered as a clinical trial. This study used TCR sequencing and RNA sequencing of peripheral blood to compare persistent Graves' disease patients against newly diagnosed Graves' disease patients. Overall study results and their limits: A larger number of public clonotypes was shared among persistent patients (approximately 2,500) than among newly diagnosed patients (about 990). Sequencing and analysis were limited to the TCR beta chain. As a limitation, the authors acknowledged that the small sample size may reduce accuracy. Compared with newly diagnosed patients, patients with persistent Graves' disease had lower TCR Shannon entropy and fewer highly expanded clones, which suggests clonal expansion. Because the primary lesion, thyroid tissue, could not be accessed, the study looked at peripheral blood alone. TRBV28, TRBJ1-2 and TRBJ2-5 were preferentially used in persistent disease, while TRBV20-1 and TRBJ2-1 were favored in newly diagnosed disease.

Sequences SGHTA (CDR1) and FQGNSA (CDR2) are obtained from the germline V gene. V trim: 4 bases; J trim: 5 bases; unmatched bases: 4. The CDR3 has 14 amino acids, counting the end cysteine and phenylalanine. Just the 42-base CDR3 DNA is kept, in frame starting at base 1. The library was generated by multiplex PCR. The instrument given in TCRdb is Illumina HiSeq 4000. iRepertoire HTBI primers and Arm-PCR amplification of CDR3 regions were used to construct TCR beta libraries. Before sequencing, the PCR products underwent gel purification. Per the source publication's procedure: Gene usage analysis of CDR3 amino acid clonotypes relied on the 55 to 80 TRBV and 13 to 15 TRBJ segments identified across samples. COPE and FqMerger were used to merge the filtered high-quality paired reads into contigs. BLAST was used to align contigs to the IMGT TRBV, TRBD and TRBJ reference genes, and CDR3 was defined following IMGT. Any clonotype with a frequency above 0.1% was classified as a highly expanded clone. Shannon entropy served as the measure of repertoire diversity, while the Gini coefficient captured V-J evenness. A clonotype was considered public if more than one individual shared it. In TCRdb, the public reads were trimmed at Q25 with fastp and aligned with MiXCR, with productive beta chains retained. A single entry per CDR3 protein holds the most common genes and DNA from its merged rows. These V and J calls are TCRdb output, not the study's own analysis. For this sample there are approximately 400,000 distinct CDR3 sequences; about 16% appear just once. The ten biggest clones cover about 20% of the sample.

The time point label, as the study defines it: newly diagnosed GD, antithyroid drugs for less than 3 months. RNA was extracted from PBMCs in TRIzol for both TCR sequencing and RNA sequencing. Graves' disease was diagnosed according to American Thyroid Association guidelines. Patients were recruited from an endocrinology department in Xi'an, China. Each patient gave approximately 8.8 milliliters of peripheral blood, collected in an EDTA anticoagulant tube. PBMCs were isolated by Ficoll Paque Plus density gradient separation without further T cell sorting. An Agilent 2100 Bioanalyzer and agarose gel were used to assess RNA quality, and a NanoDrop 2000 was used to measure RNA concentration. This clonotype came up many times. The target of this receptor is not known. One base away there is no much larger clone; base qualities are not given.

The sequence links TRBV7-2 to TRBJ2-7, with 11 bases aligning to TRBD2. Sequenced material: peripheral blood mononuclear cells (PBMCs), taken at new diagnosis, from a patient treated with antithyroid drugs. The clonotype comes from a female donor with Graves disease. The DNA sequence follows: TGTGCCAGCAGCTACACGACTAGCGGGAACGAGCAGTACTTC. This sequence encodes CASSYTTSGNEQYF.